This paragraph reports one T cell receptor (beta chain). J gave up 3 bases and V 5 bases, and 8 bases lay outside the gene matches. In germline, CDR1 is SGHNT, CDR2 YENEEA. This CDR3 spans 16 amino acids. TCRdb reanalysed the 5' RACE reads using MiXCR and keeps one entry per CDR3 protein. The table includes 200,000 to 250,000 distinct CDR3 sequences, 6.5% detected once. This record comes from a study of identical twins. This same sample was also taken into another study, of T cells expressing NK-cell markers. That source notes: A range of about 1.0-8% of CD8+ T cells consisted of dominant NKG2C+ clonotypes in several donors.

The chain recombines TRBV11-3 with TRBJ2-7; 12 positions match TRBD2. This receptor was identified in a woman in her late teens or twenties in good health. The sample taken for sequencing was CD8+ T cells sorted from blood. CDR3 DNA sequence: TGTGCCAGCAGCCCGTGGACTAGCGGGACCGACTACGAGCAGTACTTC. This sequence encodes CASSPWTSGTDYEQYF.